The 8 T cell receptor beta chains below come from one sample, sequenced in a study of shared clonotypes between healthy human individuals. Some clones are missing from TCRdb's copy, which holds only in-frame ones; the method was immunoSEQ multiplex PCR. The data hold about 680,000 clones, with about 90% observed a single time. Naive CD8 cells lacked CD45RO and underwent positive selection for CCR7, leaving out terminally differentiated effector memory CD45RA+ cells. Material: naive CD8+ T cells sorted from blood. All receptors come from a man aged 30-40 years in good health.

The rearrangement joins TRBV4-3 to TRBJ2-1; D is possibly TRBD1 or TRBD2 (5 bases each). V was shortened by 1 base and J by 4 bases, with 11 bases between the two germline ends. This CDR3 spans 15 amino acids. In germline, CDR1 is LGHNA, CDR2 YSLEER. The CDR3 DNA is TGCGCCAGCAGCCAAGGGGGGTGGGTATACAATGAGCAGTTCTTC. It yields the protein CASSQGGWVYNEQFF.

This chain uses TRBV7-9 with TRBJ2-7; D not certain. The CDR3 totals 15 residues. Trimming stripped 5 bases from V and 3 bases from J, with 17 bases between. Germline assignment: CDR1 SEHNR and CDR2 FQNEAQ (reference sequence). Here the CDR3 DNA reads TGTGCCAGCAGCCAAATAGGTACAGACCTCTACGAGCAGTACTTC. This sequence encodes CASSQIGTDLYEQYF.

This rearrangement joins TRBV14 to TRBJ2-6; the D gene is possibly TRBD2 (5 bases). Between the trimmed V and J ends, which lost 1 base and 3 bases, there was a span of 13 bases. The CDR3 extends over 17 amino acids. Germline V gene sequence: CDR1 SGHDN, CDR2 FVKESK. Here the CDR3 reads CASSQVQGGRGANVLTF. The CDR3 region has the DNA TGTGCCAGCAGCCAAGTTCAAGGAGGTCGTGGGGCCAACGTCCTGACTTTC.

CDR3 bases: TGTGCCAGCAGCTTAGAGGGACAGGGCACTGAAGCTTTCTTT. This sequence encodes CASSLEGQGTEAFF. The V and J genes are TRBV11-2 and TRBJ1-1; 9 bases align to TRBD1. The J segment lost 4 bases and the V segment lost 0 bases, leaving 0 bases of the junction unmatched. The CDR3 contains 14 residues. Per germline, CDR1 SGHAT and CDR2 FQNNGV.

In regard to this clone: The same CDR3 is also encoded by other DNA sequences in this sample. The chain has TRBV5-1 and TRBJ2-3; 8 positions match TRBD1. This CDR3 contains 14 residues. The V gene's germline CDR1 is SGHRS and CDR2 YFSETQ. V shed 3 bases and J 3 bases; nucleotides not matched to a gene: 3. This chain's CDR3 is CASSSGQGTDTQYF. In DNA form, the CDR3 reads TGCGCCAGCAGCTCTGGACAGGGTACAGATACGCAGTATTTT.

The CDR3 region is CASSIPPEQYF. DNA of the CDR3: TGTGCCAGCAGTATTCCCCCCGAGCAGTACTTC. V is TRBV6-5 and J is TRBJ2-7; D not resolved. This CDR3 comprises 11 residues. The V end was cut by 5 bases, the J end by 6 bases, with 8 bases between. The V gene's germline CDR1 is MNHEY and CDR2 SVGAGI.

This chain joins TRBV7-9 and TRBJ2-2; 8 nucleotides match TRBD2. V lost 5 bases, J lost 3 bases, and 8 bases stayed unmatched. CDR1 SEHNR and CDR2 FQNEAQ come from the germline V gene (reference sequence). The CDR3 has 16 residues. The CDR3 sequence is CASSPTGGADTGELFF. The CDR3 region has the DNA TGTGCCAGCAGCCCTACCGGGGGGGCCGACACCGGGGAGCTGTTTTTT.

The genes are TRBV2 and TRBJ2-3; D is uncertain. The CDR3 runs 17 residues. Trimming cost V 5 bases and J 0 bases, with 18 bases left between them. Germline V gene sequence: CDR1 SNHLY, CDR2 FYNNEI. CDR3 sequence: CASSSTLTTSSTDTQYF. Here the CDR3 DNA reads TGTGCCAGCAGTTCTACCTTGACGACGTCTAGCACAGATACGCAGTATTTT.